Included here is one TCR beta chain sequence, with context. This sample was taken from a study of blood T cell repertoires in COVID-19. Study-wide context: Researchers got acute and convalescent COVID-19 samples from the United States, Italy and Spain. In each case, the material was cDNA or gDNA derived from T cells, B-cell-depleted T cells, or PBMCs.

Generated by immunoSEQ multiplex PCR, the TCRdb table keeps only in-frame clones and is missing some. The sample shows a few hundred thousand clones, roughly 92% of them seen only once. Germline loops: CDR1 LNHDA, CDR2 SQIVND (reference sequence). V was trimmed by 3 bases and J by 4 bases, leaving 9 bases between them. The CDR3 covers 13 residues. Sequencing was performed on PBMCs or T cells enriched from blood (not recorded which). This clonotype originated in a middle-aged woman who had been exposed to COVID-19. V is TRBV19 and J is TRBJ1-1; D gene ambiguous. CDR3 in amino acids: CASSIKSGTEAFF. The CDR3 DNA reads TGTGCCAGTAGTATCAAAAGCGGCACTGAAGCTTTCTTT.